This TCR beta chain was sequenced in a study of Ad26.COV2.S vaccination and SARS-CoV-2 variants. Study-level results: Those who received vaccine or placebo ended up with similar non-spike TCR breadth. Possibly, TCR breadth and depth analyses underestimated total T cell responses.

The CDR3 has 14 amino acids. Between the trimmed V and J ends, which lost 4 bases and 9 bases, there was a span of 13 bases. Looked up from germline, CDR1 is WNHNN and CDR2 is SYGVQD (reference sequence). Here immunoSEQ multiplex PCR was the method, and the copy in TCRdb shows in-frame clones only, minus some. This sample yields fewer than 800,000 clones, of which around 90% are seen a single time; approximately 1.5% belongs to the top ten. This clone was seen a handful of times. Its target is not known. As for treatment: 19 received Ad26.COV2.S at low or high dose, single or two shots; several received placebo; per-sample allocation not given. Samples were taken on day 63 after the first vaccine or placebo injection. An Ad26 vector expressing Wuhan-strain SARS-CoV-2 spike constituted the vaccine.

This TCR came from a person aged 18 to 65 who received the Ad26.COV2.S COVID-19 vaccine or a placebo. The V and J genes are TRBV10-1 and TRBJ1-6; D gene unclear. Sequencing was performed on peripheral blood, taken in a trial of Ad26.COV2.S vaccine versus placebo. CDR3 sequence: CASSVGLTGSPLHF. Here the CDR3 DNA reads TGCGCCAGCAGTGTCGGGCTGACTGGTTCACCCCTCCACTTT.